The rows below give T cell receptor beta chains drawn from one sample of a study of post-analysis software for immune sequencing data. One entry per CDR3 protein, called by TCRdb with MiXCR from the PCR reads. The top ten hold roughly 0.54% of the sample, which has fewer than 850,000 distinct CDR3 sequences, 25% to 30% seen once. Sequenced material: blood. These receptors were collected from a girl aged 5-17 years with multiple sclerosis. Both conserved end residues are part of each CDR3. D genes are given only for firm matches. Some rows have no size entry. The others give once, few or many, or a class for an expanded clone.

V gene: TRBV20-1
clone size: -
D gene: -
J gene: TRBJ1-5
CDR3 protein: CSVTTGTGGNQPQHF
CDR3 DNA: TGCAGTGTTACCACCGGGACGGGGGGCAATCAGCCCCAGCATTTT

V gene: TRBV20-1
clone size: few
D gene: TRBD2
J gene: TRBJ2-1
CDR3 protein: CSARKIAGNSYNEQFF
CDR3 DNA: TGCAGTGCGAGAAAAATAGCGGGGAACTCCTACAATGAGCAGTTCTTC

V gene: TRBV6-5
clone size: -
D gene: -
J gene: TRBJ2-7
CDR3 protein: CASSYGSRYEQYF
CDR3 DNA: TGTGCCAGCAGTTACGGGAGCCGCTACGAGCAGTACTTC

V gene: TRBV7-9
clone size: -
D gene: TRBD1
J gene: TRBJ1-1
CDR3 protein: CASSLTGETTEAFF
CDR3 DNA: TGTGCCAGCAGCCTGACAGGGGAAACCACTGAAGCTTTCTTT

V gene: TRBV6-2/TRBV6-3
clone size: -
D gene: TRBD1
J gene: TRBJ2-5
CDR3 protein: CASSPTVTGEETQYF
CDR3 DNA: TGTGCCAGCAGTCCTACCGTGACAGGGGAAGAGACCCAGTACTTC

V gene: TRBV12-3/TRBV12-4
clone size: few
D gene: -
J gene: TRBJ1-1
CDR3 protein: CASSPQTGNTEAFF
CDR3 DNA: TGTGCCAGCAGTCCCCAGACAGGGAACACTGAAGCTTTCTTT

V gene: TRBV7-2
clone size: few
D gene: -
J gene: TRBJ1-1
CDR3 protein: CASSLDIQAHTEAFF
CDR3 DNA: TGTGCCAGCAGCTTAGATATACAGGCCCATACTGAAGCTTTCTTT

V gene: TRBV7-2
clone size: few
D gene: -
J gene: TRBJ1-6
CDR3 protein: CASSSGSADSPLHF
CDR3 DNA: TGTGCCAGCAGCTCGGGATCTGCCGATTCACCCCTCCACTTT

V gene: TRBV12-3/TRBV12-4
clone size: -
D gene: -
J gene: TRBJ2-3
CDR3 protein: CASRLSADMEYF
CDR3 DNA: TGTGCCAGCAGACTGAGTGCAGATATGGAGTATTTT

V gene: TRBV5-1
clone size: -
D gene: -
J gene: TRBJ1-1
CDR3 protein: CASSLSGPQSTDAFF
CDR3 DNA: TGCGCCAGCAGCTTGAGCGGACCCCAAAGCACTGACGCTTTCTTT

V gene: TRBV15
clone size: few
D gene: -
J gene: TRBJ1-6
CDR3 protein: CATSRDAGHNSPLHF
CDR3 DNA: TGTGCCACCAGCAGAGACGCGGGTCATAATTCACCCCTCCACTTT

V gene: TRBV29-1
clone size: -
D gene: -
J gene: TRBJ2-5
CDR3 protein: CSVVEAVETQYF
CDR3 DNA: TGCAGCGTTGTGGAGGCGGTGGAGACCCAGTACTTC

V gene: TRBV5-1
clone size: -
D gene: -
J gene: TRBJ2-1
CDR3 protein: CASSLVLGTSGDYNEQFF
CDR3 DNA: TGCGCCAGCAGCTTGGTTTTAGGGACAAGCGGGGATTACAATGAGCAGTTCTTC

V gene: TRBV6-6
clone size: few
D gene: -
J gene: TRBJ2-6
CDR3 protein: CASRFPYISGANVLTF
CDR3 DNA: TGTGCCAGCAGATTTCCTTATATCTCTGGGGCCAACGTCCTGACTTTC

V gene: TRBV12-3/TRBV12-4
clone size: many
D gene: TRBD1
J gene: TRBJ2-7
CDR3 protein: CASSSNRGAYEQYF
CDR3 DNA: TGTGCCAGCAGTTCCAACAGGGGGGCCTACGAGCAGTACTTC

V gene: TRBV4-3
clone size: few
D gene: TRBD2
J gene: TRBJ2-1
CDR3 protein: CASSRDVAGGGNEQFF
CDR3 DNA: TGCGCCAGCAGCCGCGACGTAGCGGGAGGGGGCAATGAGCAGTTCTTC

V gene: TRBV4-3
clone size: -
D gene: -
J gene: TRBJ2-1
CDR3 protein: CASSYTPGSEQFF
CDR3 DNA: TGCGCCAGCAGCTACACCCCGGGGAGCGAGCAGTTCTTC

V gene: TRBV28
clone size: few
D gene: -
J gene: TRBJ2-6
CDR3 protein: CASSRARGAFGANVLTF
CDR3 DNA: TGTGCCAGCAGCCGGGCACGGGGGGCGTTTGGGGCCAACGTCCTGACTTTC

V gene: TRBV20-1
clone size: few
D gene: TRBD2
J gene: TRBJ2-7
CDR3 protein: CSALAGVSYEQYF
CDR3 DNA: TGCAGTGCTCTAGCGGGAGTGAGCTACGAGCAGTACTTC

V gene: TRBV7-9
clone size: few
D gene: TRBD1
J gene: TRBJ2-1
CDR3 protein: CASSLARGQGSYNEQFF
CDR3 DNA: TGTGCCAGCAGCTTAGCCAGGGGACAGGGCTCCTACAATGAGCAGTTCTTC

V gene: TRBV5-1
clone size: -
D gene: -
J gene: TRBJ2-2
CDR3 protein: CASSLWLGGAGELFF
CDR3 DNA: TGCGCCAGCAGCTTGTGGCTAGGTGGGGCCGGGGAGCTGTTTTTT